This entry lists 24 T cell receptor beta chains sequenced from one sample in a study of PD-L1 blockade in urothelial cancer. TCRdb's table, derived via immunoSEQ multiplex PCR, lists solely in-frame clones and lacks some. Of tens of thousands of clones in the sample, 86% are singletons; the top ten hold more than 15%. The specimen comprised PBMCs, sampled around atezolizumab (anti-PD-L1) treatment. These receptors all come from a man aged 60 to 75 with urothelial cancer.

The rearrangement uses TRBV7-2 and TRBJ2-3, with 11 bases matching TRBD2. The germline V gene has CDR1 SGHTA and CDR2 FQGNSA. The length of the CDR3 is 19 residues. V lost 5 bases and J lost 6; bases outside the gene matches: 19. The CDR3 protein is CASSNRELIAGGPGDTQYF. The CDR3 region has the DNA TGTGCCAGCAGCAACCGAGAATTGATAGCGGGAGGGCCTGGGGATACGCAGTATTTT. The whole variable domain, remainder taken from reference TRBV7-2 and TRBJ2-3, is GAGVSQSPSNKVTEKGKDVELRCDPISGHTALYWYRQSLGQGLEFLIYFQGNSAPDKSGLPSDRFSAERTGGSVSTLTIQRTQQEDSAVYLCASSNRELIAGGPGDTQYFGPGTRLTVL.

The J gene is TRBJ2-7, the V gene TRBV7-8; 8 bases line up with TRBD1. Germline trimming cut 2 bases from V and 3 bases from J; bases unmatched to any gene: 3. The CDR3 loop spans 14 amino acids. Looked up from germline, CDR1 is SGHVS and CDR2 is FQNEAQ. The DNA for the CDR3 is TGTGCCAGCAGCTTAAGACAGGGGAGCTACGAGCAGTACTTC. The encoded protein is CASSLRQGSYEQYF. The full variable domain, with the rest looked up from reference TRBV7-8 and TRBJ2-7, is GAGVSQSPRYKVAKRGQDVALRCDPISGHVSLFWYQQALGQGPEFLTYFQNEAQLDKSGLPSDRFFAERPEGSVSTLKIQRTQQEDSAVYLCASSLRQGSYEQYFGPGTRLTVT.

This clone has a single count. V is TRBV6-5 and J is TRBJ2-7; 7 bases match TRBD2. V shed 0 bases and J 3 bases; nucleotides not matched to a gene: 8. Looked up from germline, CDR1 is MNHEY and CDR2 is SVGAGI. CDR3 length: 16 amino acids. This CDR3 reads CASSYSYQRGGYEQYF. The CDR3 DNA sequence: TGTGCCAGCAGTTACTCGTACCAGCGGGGTGGCTACGAGCAGTACTTC.

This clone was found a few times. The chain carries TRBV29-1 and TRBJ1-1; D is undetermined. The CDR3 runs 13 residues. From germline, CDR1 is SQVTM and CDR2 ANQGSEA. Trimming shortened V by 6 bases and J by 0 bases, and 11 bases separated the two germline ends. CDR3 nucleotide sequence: TGCAGCGTCCGGGAGGGTCTGAACACTGAAGCTTTCTTT. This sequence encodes CSVREGLNTEAFF.

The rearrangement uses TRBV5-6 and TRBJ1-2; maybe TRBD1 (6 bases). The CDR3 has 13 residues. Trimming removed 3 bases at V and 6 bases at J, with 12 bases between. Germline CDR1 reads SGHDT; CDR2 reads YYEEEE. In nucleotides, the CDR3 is TGTGCCAGCAGCTCCTACAGGGTCCATGGCTACACCTTC. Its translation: CASSSYRVHGYTF.

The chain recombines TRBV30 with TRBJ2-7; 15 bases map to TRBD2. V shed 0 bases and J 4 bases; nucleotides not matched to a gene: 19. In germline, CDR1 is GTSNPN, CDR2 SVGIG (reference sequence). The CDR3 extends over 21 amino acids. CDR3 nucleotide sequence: TGTGCCTGGAGTGTACGGGGTGGGGGGACTAGCGGGAGGTCCCGAATTTACGAGCAGTACTTC. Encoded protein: CAWSVRGGGTSGRSRIYEQYF.

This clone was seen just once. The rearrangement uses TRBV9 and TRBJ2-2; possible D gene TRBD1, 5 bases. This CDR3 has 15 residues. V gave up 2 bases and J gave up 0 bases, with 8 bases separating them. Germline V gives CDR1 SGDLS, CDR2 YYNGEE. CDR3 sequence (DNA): TGTGCCAGCAGCGTGACAGAATCGAACACCGGGGAGCTGTTTTTT. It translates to CASSVTESNTGELFF.

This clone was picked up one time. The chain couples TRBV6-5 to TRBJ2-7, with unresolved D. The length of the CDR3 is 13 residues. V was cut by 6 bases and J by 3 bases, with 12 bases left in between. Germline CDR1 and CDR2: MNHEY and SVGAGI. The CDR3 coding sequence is TGTGCCAGCAGCCTATCTGAGCACTACGAGCAGTACTTC. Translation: CASSLSEHYEQYF.

The DNA of the CDR3 is TGCGCCAGCAGCCCGGGACAGGGGCCCGGGGAGCTGTTTTTT. Translation: CASSPGQGPGELFF. V gene TRBV5-1 combines with J gene TRBJ2-2; 10 bases agree with TRBD1. V lost 4 bases to trimming and J lost 6 bases; unmatched junction nucleotides: 3. Germline V gene sequence: CDR1 SGHRS, CDR2 YFSETQ. There are 14 residues in the CDR3. Filled out from reference TRBV5-1 and TRBJ2-2, the complete variable domain reads KAGVTQTPRYLIKTRGQQVTLSCSPISGHRSVSWYQQTPGQGLQFLFEYFSETQRNKGNFPGRFSGRQFSNSRSEMNVSTLELGDSALYLCASSPGQGPGELFFGEGSRLTVL.

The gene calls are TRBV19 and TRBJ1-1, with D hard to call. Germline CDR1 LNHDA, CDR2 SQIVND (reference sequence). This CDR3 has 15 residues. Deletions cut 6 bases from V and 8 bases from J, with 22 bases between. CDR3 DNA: TGTGCCAGTAGCCCCGCGGGCGTAATTCTACGAGAAGCTTTCTTT. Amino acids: CASSPAGVILREAFF. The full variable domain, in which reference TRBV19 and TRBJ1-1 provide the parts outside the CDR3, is DGGITQSPKYLFRKEGQNVTLSCEQNLNHDAMYWYRQDPGQGLRLIYYSQIVNDFQKGDIAEGYSVSREKKESFPLTVTSAQKNPTAFYLCASSPAGVILREAFFGQGTRLTVV.

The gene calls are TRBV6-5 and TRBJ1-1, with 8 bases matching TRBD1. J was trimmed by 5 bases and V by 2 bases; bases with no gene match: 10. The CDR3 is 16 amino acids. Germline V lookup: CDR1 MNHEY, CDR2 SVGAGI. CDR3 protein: CASSYQDTGGKTEAFF. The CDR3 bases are TGTGCCAGCAGTTACCAGGATACAGGGGGAAAAACTGAAGCTTTCTTT.

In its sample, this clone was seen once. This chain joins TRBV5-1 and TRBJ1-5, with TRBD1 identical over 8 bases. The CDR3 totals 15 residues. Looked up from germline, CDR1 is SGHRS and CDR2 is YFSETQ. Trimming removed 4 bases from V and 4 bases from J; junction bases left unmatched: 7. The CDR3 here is CASSIQGDRNQPQHF. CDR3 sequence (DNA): TGCGCCAGCAGCATACAGGGGGATAGGAATCAGCCCCAGCATTTT. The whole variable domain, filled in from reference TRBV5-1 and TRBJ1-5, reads KAGVTQTPRYLIKTRGQQVTLSCSPISGHRSVSWYQQTPGQGLQFLFEYFSETQRNKGNFPGRFSGRQFSNSRSEMNVSTLELGDSALYLCASSIQGDRNQPQHFGDGTRLSIL.

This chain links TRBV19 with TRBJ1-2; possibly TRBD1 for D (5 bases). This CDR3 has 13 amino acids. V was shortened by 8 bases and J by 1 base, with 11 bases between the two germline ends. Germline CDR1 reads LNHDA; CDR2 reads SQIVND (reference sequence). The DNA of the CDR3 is TGTGCCAGTCGGACATCCGATAACTATGGCTACACCTTC. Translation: CASRTSDNYGYTF.

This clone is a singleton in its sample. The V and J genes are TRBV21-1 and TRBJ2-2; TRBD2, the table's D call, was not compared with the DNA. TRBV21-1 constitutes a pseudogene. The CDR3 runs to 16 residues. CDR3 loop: CASSIGSDQNTGELFF. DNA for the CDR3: TGTGCCAGCAGCATAGGTAGCGATCAGAACACCGGGGAGCTGTTTTTT.

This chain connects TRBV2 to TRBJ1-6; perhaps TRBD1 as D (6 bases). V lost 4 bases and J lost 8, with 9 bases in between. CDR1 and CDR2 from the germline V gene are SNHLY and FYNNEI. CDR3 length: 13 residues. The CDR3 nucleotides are TGTGCCAGCAGTGCCTACAGGGATTCACCCCTCCACTTT. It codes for CASSAYRDSPLHF.

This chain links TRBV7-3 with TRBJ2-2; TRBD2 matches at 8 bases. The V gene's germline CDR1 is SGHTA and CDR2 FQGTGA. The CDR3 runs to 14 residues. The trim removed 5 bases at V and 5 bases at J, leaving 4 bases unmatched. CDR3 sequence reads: CASSRGGGTGELFF. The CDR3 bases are TGTGCCAGCAGCCGGGGGGGCGGGACCGGGGAGCTGTTTTTT.

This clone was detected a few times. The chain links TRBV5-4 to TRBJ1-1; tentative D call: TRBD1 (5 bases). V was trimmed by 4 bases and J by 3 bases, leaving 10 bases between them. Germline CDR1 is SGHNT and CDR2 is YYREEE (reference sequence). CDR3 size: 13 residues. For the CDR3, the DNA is TGTGCCAGCAGCCCGGGGGTGGACACTGAAGCTTTCTTT. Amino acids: CASSPGVDTEAFF. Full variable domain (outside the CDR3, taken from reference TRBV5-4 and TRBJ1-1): ETGVTQSPTHLIKTRGQQVTLRCSSQSGHNTVSWYQQALGQGPQFIFQYYREEENGRGNFPPRFSGLQFPNYSSELNVNALELDDSALYLCASSPGVDTEAFFGQGTRLTVV.

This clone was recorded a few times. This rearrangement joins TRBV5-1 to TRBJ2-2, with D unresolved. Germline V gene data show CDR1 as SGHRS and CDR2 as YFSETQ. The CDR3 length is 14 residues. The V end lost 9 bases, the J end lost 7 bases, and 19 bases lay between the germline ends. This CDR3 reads CATTVSPSRGELFF. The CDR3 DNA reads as TGCGCCACCACAGTGAGCCCCAGTCGCGGGGAGCTGTTTTTT.

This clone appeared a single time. The CDR3: CASSTGIMNTEAFF. Here the CDR3 DNA reads TGCGCCAGCAGTACAGGGATCATGAACACTGAAGCTTTCTTT. The chain uses TRBV5-1 and TRBJ1-1; D is possibly TRBD1 (6 bases). Trimming left V 5 bases short and J 0 bases short, with 11 bases between. Germline V lookup: CDR1 SGHRS, CDR2 YFSETQ. CDR3 length: 14 residues.

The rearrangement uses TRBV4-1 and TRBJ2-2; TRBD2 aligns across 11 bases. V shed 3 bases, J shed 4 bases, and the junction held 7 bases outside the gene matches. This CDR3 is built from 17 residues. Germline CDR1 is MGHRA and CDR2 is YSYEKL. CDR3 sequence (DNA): TGCGCCAGCAGCCACGGCACTAGCGGGAGAGGCACCGGGGAGCTGTTTTTT. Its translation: CASSHGTSGRGTGELFF.

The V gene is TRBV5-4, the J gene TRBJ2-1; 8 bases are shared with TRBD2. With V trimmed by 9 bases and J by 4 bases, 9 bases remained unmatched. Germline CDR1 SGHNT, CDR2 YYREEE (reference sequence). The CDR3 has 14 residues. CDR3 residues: CATFSGTLYNEQFF. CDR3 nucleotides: TGTGCCACCTTTAGCGGGACCCTATACAATGAGCAGTTCTTC.

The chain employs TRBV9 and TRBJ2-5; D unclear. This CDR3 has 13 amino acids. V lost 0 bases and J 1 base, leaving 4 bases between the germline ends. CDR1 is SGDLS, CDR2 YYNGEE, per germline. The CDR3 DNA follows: TGTGCCAGCAGCGTAGGGCTCCAAGAGACCCAGTACTTC. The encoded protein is CASSVGLQETQYF.

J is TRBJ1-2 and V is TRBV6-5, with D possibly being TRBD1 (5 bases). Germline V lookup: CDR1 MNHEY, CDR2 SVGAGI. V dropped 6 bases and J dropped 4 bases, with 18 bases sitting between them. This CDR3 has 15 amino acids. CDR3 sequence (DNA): TGTGCCAGCAGCCTCCAAGGACACGACCTCTATGGCTACACCTTC. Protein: CASSLQGHDLYGYTF.

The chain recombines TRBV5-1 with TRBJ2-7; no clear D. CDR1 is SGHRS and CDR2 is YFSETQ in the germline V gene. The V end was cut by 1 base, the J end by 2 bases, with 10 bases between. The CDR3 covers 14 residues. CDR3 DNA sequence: TGCGCCAGCAGCTTGTCCCAGGTTGCCTACGAGCAGTACTTC. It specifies CASSLSQVAYEQYF. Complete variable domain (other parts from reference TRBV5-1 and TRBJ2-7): KAGVTQTPRYLIKTRGQQVTLSCSPISGHRSVSWYQQTPGQGLQFLFEYFSETQRNKGNFPGRFSGRQFSNSRSEMNVSTLELGDSALYLCASSLSQVAYEQYFGPGTRLTVT.